This is a list of T cell receptor beta chains from one sample in a study of PD-1 and CTLA-4 blockade in melanoma. Repertoires were generated with immunoSEQ multiplex PCR, while TCRdb's copy carries only in-frame clones and drops some. The table shows almost 30,000 clones, with roughly 91% occurring only once. This specimen consisted of CD8+ T cells from peripheral blood, obtained before anti-PD-1 treatment. Receptors were obtained from a human donor with melanoma. Each CDR3 is given with its conserved first and last residue. The D gene is left open where the match is weak. The listing skips clone size in some rows; elsewhere it reads once, few, many or a size class.

j_call | clone_size | v_call | d_call | cdr3_aa | cdr3_nt
TRBJ2-1 | once | TRBV27 | NA | CASSELARAYNEQFF | TGTGCCAGCAGTGAGCTAGCGAGAGCATACAATGAGCAGTTCTTC
TRBJ2-1 | NA | TRBV7-2 | NA | CASSLEEGADEQFF | TGTGCCAGCAGCTTAGAGGAGGGGGCGGATGAGCAGTTCTTC
TRBJ2-7 | NA | TRBV6-5 | NA | CASSYARAYEQYF | TGTGCCAGCAGTTATGCCCGGGCCTACGAGCAGTACTTC
TRBJ2-1 | NA | TRBV12-3/TRBV12-4 | NA | CASSLSSYNEQFF | TGTGCCAGCAGTCTAAGCTCCTACAATGAGCAGTTCTTC
TRBJ2-3 | NA | TRBV4-2 | NA | CASSQVISDTQYF | TGTGCCAGCAGCCAAGTAATTTCGGATACGCAGTATTTT
TRBJ1-3 | few | TRBV15 | NA | CATSSRRGNTIYF | TGTGCCACCAGCAGCCGCAGGGGAAACACCATATATTTT
TRBJ2-7 | once | TRBV5-1 | NA | CASSDRPHEQYF | TGCGCCAGCAGCGACCGACCCCACGAGCAGTACTTC
TRBJ2-7 | NA | TRBV27 | NA | CASSLGTGGVYEQYF | TGTGCCAGCAGTTTGGGAACAGGCGGCGTCTACGAGCAGTACTTC
TRBJ1-6 | NA | TRBV23-1 | NA | CASSHYFCSNSPLHF | TGCGCCAGCAGTCACTATTTTTGTTCCAATTCACCCCTCCACTTT
TRBJ2-7 | NA | TRBV5-1 | NA | CASTPGVDSYEQYF | TGCGCCAGCACTCCTGGAGTGGACAGCTACGAGCAGTACTTC
TRBJ1-1 | NA | TRBV27 | NA | CASSLESGGIAFF | TGTGCCAGCAGTTTAGAGTCCGGCGGTATTGCTTTCTTT
TRBJ2-7 | NA | TRBV7-8 | TRBD1 | CASSFYPGQRTNYEQYF | TGTGCCAGCAGCTTTTACCCGGGACAGCGAACCAACTACGAGCAGTACTTC